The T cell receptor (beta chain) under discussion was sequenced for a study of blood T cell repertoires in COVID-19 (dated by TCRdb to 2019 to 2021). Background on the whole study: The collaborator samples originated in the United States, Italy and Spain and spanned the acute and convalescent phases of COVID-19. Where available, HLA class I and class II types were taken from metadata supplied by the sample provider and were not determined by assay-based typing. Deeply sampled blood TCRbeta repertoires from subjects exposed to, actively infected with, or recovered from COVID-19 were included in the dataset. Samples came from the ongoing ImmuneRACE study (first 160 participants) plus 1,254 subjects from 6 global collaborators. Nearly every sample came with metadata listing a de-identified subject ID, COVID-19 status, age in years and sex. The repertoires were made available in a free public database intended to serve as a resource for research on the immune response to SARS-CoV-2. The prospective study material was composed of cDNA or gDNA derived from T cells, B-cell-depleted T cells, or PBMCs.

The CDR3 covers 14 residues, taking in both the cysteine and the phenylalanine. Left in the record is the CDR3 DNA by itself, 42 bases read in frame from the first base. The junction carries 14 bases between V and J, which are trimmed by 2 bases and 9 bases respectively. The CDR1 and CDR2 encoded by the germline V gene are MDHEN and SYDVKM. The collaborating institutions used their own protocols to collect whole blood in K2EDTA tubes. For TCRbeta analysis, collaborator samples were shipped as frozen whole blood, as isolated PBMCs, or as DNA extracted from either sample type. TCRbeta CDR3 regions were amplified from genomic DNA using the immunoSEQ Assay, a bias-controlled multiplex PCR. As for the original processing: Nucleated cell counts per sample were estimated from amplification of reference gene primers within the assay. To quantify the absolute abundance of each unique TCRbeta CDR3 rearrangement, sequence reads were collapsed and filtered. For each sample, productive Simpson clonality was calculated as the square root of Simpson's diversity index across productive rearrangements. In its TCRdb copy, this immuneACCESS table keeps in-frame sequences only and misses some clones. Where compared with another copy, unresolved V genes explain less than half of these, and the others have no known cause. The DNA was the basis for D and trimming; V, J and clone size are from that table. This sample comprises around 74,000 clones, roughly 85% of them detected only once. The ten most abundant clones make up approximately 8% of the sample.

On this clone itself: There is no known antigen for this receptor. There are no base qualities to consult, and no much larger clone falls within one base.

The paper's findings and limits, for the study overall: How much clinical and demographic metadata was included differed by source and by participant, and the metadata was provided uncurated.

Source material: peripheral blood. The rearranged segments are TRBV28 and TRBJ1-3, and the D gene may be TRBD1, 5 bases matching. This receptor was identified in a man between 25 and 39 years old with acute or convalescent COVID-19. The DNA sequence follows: TGTGCCAGCAGTTTAGGCAGGGAAGTTTCCACCATATATTTT. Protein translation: CASSLGREVSTIYF.